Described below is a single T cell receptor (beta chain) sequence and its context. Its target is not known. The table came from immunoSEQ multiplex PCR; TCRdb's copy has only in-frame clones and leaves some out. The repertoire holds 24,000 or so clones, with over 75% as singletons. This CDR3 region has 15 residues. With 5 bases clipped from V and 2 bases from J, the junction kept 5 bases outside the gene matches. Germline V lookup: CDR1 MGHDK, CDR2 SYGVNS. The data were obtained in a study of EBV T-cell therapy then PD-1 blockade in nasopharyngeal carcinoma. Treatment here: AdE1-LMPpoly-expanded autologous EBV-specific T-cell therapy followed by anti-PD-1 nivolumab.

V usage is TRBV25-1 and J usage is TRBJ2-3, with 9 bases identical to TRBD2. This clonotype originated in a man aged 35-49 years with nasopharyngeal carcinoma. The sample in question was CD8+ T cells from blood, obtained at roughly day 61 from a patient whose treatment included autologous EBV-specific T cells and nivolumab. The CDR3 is CASSTGLAFTDTQYF. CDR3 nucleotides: TGTGCCAGCAGTACGGGACTAGCCTTCACAGATACGCAGTATTTT.